The present T cell receptor beta chain was sequenced within a study of tumor and adjacent non-tumor tissue in lung cancer. Across the whole study: Histology: about 13 adenocarcinoma, a couple of squamous cell carcinoma, 1 small cell lung cancer.

V shed 2 bases and J 4 bases; nucleotides not matched to a gene: 2. In germline, CDR1 is MNHEY, CDR2 SVGEGT. This CDR3 is 14 amino acids long. This sample's RNA came from whole unsorted tissue. Study-wide findings and caveats: Compared with tumor, normal lung showed significantly lower TCR diversity.

Three rounds of nested PCR, following a modified ARM-PCR protocol, produced the TCRbeta library. TCRdb recomputed calls from the multiplex PCR reads with MiXCR, one row per CDR3 protein. The sample includes about 93,000 distinct CDR3 sequences, about three fifths of them seen just once. This clonotype was counted many times. Antigen: not known. The sample comprised lung tumor tissue. The chain has TRBV6-2 or TRBV6-3 and TRBJ2-1, with 7 bases fitting TRBD2. This TCR was recovered from a man aged 65-85 years with non-small cell lung cancer. The CDR3 DNA is TGTGCCAGCAGTTACCTAGCGGAGTACAATGAGCAGTTCTTC. Translation gives CASSYLAEYNEQFF.